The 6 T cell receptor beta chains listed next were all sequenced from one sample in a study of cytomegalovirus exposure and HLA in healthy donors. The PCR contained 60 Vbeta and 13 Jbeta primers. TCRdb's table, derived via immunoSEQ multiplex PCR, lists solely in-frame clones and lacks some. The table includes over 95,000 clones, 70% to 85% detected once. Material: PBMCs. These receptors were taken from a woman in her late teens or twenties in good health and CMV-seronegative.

CDR3 residues: CSVGGQRYATGELFF. The CDR3 DNA reads as TGCAGCGTTGGGGGGCAACGTTACGCCACCGGGGAGCTGTTTTTT. V and J are TRBV29-1 and TRBJ2-2, with TRBD1 as a possible D gene (6 bases). The CDR3 is made up of 15 amino acids. V was pared by 4 bases and J by 4 bases, with 16 bases between. Germline V CDR1 and CDR2: SQVTM, ANQGSEA.

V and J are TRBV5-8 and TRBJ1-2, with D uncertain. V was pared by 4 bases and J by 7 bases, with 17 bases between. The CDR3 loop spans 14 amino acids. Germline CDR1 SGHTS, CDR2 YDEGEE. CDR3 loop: CASSPGLELVGYTF. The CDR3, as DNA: TGTGCCAGCAGCCCCGGTTTGGAGTTGGTTGGCTACACCTTC.

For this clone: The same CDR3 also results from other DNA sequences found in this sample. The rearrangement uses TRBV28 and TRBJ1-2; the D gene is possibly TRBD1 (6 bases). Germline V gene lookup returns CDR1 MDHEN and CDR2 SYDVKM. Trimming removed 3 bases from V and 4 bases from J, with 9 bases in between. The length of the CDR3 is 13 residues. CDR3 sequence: CASSLTGAYGYTF. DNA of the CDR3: TGTGCCAGCAGTTTGACAGGCGCCTATGGCTACACCTTC.

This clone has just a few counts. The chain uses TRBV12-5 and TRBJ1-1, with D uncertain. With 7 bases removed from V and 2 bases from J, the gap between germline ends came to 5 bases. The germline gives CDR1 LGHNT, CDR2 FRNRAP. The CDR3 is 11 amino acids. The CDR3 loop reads CASAQNTEAFF. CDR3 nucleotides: TGTGCTAGTGCCCAAAACACTGAAGCTTTCTTT.

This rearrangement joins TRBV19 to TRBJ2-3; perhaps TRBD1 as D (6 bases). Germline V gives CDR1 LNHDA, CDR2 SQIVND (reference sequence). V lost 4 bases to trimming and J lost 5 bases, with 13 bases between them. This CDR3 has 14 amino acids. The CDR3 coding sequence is TGTGCCAGTAGTACCCTGGGACAAGGAGATACGCAGTATTTT. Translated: CASSTLGQGDTQYF.

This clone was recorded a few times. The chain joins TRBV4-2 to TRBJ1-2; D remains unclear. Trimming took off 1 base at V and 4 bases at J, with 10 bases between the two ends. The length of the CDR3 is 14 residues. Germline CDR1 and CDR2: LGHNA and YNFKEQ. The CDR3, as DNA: TGTGCCAGCAGCCAAGGTAACAGTATCTATGGCTACACCTTC. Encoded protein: CASSQGNSIYGYTF.